These T cell receptor beta chains were read from a single sample in a study of blood T cell repertoires in COVID-19. Method: immunoSEQ multiplex PCR; TCRdb's copy keeps in-frame clones and lacks some. The data hold 150,000 to 200,000 clones, with roughly 90% observed a single time. The material sequenced was peripheral blood. These receptors all come from a man in his 70s with active or convalescent COVID-19. Both conserved end residues are trimmed from each CDR3. The size of a clone is reported for some rows only, either as once, few or many, or as a class for expanded clones.

TRBJ1-4	TRBV5-8	.	ASSHPVANEKLF
TRBJ2-2	TRBV5-1	.	ASSLRGNTGELF
TRBJ1-4	TRBV5-6	few	ASSLGQGPGFEKLF
TRBJ2-7	TRBV12-3/TRBV12-4	.	ASSRDRVNEQY
TRBJ2-7	TRBV6-6	.	ASSYPGQGMYEQY
TRBJ1-4	TRBV27	.	ASSWDRLPSTNEKLF
TRBJ1-4	TRBV10-3	.	AISEREGEKLF
TRBJ2-1	TRBV10-3	.	AISEGTSGGVNEQF
TRBJ2-3	TRBV6-1	.	ASSEQALLAPVAQY
TRBJ2-1	TRBV7-3	many	ASSGGLADEQF
TRBJ2-6	TRBV30	once	AWSGAYSGANVLT
TRBJ1-6	TRBV5-4	.	ASSPTGTGRDSPLH
TRBJ2-2	TRBV7-2	.	ASREGVGTRNTGELF
TRBJ1-2	TRBV3-1/TRBV3-2	once	ASSPWGQGGYT
TRBJ1-5	TRBV18	few	ASSPRANSNQPQH
TRBJ2-7	TRBV2	many	ASSEGSGRDYEQY
TRBJ2-5	TRBV4-3	.	ASSSNRGQETQY
TRBJ1-6	TRBV11-2	few	ASSLGGQGFVGNSPLH
TRBJ2-2	TRBV19	.	ASSIQLAAGELF
TRBJ2-7	TRBV29-1	.	SAGLAGAVEQY
TRBJ2-2	TRBV5-4	.	ASSMRREDTGELF
TRBJ2-7	TRBV5-1	.	ASSAREYSYEQY
TRBJ2-7	TRBV5-5	.	ASSLGTGAPSYEQY
TRBJ2-5	TRBV7-2	few	ASSFMGPTGGEETQY
TRBJ2-1	TRBV5-1	.	ASTPELPGQGNEQF
TRBJ1-5	TRBV28	.	ASSLFRGGQPQH
TRBJ1-1	TRBV18	.	ASSPSQATEAF
TRBJ2-7	TRBV7-2	.	ASSLLGGALAYEQY
TRBJ1-1	TRBV7-9	.	ASRRGYTEAF
TRBJ2-5	TRBV11-2	.	ASSLGEGFQETQY
TRBJ2-5	TRBV7-9	.	ASSGKGLAYQETQY
TRBJ1-2	TRBV9	.	ASSVQGQGWVGYT
TRBJ2-3	TRBV5-1	.	ASSPRGGSEDTQY
TRBJ2-2	TRBV3-1/TRBV3-2	.	ASSQPMDRGTGELF
TRBJ2-5	TRBV20-1	.	SASQIQETQY
TRBJ2-7	TRBV19	.	ASSTSRGGAIHEQY
TRBJ1-2	TRBV6-6	.	ASSYGTGRYGYT
TRBJ1-1	TRBV5-1	.	ASSLQPYRGENTEAF
TRBJ1-2	TRBV27	.	ASRTGHTNYGYT
TRBJ2-3	TRBV11-2	.	ASYGLAGTTDTQY
TRBJ2-1	TRBV19	.	ASSIFLPPNEQF
TRBJ1-2	TRBV2	.	ASSHPDRRRGGYT
TRBJ1-2	TRBV7-2	once	ASSLTDKLLNYGYT
TRBJ1-3	TRBV7-9	.	ASTSPQSGNTIY
TRBJ1-2	TRBV16	.	ASSREQAHPYGYT
TRBJ1-6	TRBV12-5	.	ASGLESNSPLH
TRBJ2-2	TRBV18	.	ASSPRDDGTGELF
TRBJ2-1	TRBV5-1	.	ASRTGTSGVKEQF
TRBJ2-5	TRBV18	.	ASSPPNGWQETQY
TRBJ1-2	TRBV12-3/TRBV12-4	.	ASSPYRESYT